This entry is about one TCR beta chain. What antigen it recognizes has not been identified. The input lacks base qualities; no much larger clone sits a single base away. This entry belongs to a study of blood T cell repertoires in COVID-19 (dated by TCRdb to 2020 to 2022). With respect to the entire study: The collaborator samples originated in the United States, Italy and Spain and spanned the acute and convalescent phases of COVID-19. Subjects who had been exposed to COVID-19, were actively infected with it, or had recovered from it provided the deeply sampled blood TCRbeta repertoires that made up the dataset. The prospective study material was composed of cDNA or gDNA derived from T cells, B-cell-depleted T cells, or PBMCs. The samples were drawn from two sources: the first 160 participants of the ongoing ImmuneRACE study, and 1,200 or so subjects contributed by 6 global collaborators. Nearly every sample came with metadata listing a de-identified subject ID, COVID-19 status, age in years and sex. Where available, HLA class I and class II types were taken from metadata supplied by the sample provider and were not determined by assay-based typing. The repertoires were made available in a free public database intended to serve as a resource for research on the immune response to SARS-CoV-2.

Broad study findings and their caveats: How much clinical and demographic metadata was included differed by source and by participant, and the metadata was provided uncurated.

The immunoSEQ Assay, a bias-controlled multiplex PCR, was used to amplify TCRbeta CDR3 regions from genomic DNA. Processing in the source paper ran as follows. The number of nucleated cells in each sample was estimated from the amplification of reference gene primers within the assay. Sequence reads were collapsed and filtered to measure the absolute abundance of every unique TCRbeta CDR3 rearrangement. For each sample, productive Simpson clonality was calculated as the square root of Simpson's diversity index over productive rearrangements. In TCRdb, the immuneACCESS table is reduced to in-frame sequences with V and J assigned. These tables do not hold every clone; where another copy was compared, an unresolved V gene accounts for under half, and the others remain unexplained. The DNA gave D and trimming, while V, J and clone size come from that table. The sample table holds 150,000 to 200,000 clones, of which 70% to 85% were seen once. The ten largest clones add up to 10% to 15% of the sample.

Participants in the prospective study were enrolled through a virtual design, were aged 18 to 89 years, and lived in about 25 United States geographic areas. In the prospective study, cohorts were assigned on the basis of participant-reported clinical history obtained from a screening survey and a study questionnaire. Recovered participants in ImmuneRACE Cohort 3 were defined by two consecutive negative NP/OP PCR tests, clearance by a healthcare professional, or resolution of symptoms. Mobile phlebotomists in the prospective study collected whole blood, serum and a nasopharyngeal or oropharyngeal swab from every participant. Participants in the prospective study had the option to provide additional blood draws and questionnaires over a 2-month period. Before DNA extraction, blood samples from the prospective study were shipped at room temperature or frozen. Sequenced material: PBMCs or T cells enriched from blood (not recorded which). The clonotype was recovered from a man aged 50 to 60 who had recovered from COVID-19.

The base sequence is TGCGCCAGCAGCCAAGATTCCCAGGGTTCCTACAATGAGCAGTTCTTC. This yields the protein CASSQDSQGSYNEQFF. The V and J segments used are TRBV4-3 and TRBJ2-1, with TRBD1 as a weak D call on 5 bases. The CDR3 starts with the cysteine, ends with the phenylalanine, and has 16 residues. Only the CDR3 DNA is retained, 48 bases long and in frame from the first base. The junction carries 10 bases between V and J, which are trimmed by 0 bases and 1 base respectively. CDR1 and CDR2, per the germline V gene, are LGHNA and YSLEER.